This T cell receptor (beta chain) was found in a study of blood T cell repertoires in COVID-19. On the study more broadly: Nucleic acid was either cDNA or gDNA, and it came from T cells, B-cell-depleted T cells, or PBMCs.

Patients of the Seattle cohort, enrolled during active infection, were followed longitudinally. This CDR3 has 16 amino acids. Looked up from germline, CDR1 is LNHDA and CDR2 is SQIVND (reference sequence). V lost 4 bases and J lost 2; bases outside the gene matches: 8. Authors' data handling: Nucleated cell counts were estimated from reference gene primer amplification. Libraries were prepared by immunoSEQ multiplex PCR; TCRdb keeps only in-frame clonotypes and omits some of them. V and J calls and clone size are given by that table; D and trimming were obtained from the DNA. Here the sample spans some 74,000 clones, approximately 89% being singletons.

This TCR came from a man aged 50 to 59 with COVID-19, enrolled during active disease. The specimen was peripheral blood. The rearrangement uses TRBV19 and TRBJ2-5; 9 nucleotides agree with TRBD1. This CDR3 is CASSKGQGGPQETQYF. Written as DNA, the CDR3 is TGTGCCAGTAGTAAGGGACAGGGAGGACCTCAAGAGACCCAGTACTTC.